This TCR beta chain was recorded in a study of blood T cell repertoires in COVID-19. The CDR3 is 15 amino acids. Germline V CDR1 and CDR2: SQVTM, ANQGSEA. Trimming removed 2 bases at V and 0 bases at J, with 12 bases between. Clones were sequenced by immunoSEQ multiplex PCR, and TCRdb holds only the in-frame ones, with some missing. The table has 150,000 or so clones, almost 70% seen once. The gene calls are TRBV29-1 and TRBJ2-3; perhaps TRBD1 as D (5 bases). The clonotype originates from a woman in her sixties or seventies with acute or convalescent COVID-19. Material for sequencing was peripheral blood. CDR3 region: CSVERRASSTDTQYF. In DNA, the CDR3 is TGCAGCGTTGAACGCAGGGCCTCTAGCACAGATACGCAGTATTTT.